This T cell receptor beta chain was captured by sequencing in a study of identical twins. Overall study results and limits: For monozygotic twins, models underestimated out-of-frame TCR alpha sharing. Out-of-frame alpha sequences common to twins exhibited an excess of low generation probability. Because invariant MAIT and iNKT cells could be present, zero-insertion analyses could be partly confounded. Findings depended on cross-sectional statistics rather than tracking the same donors.

To note about this clonotype: The antigen is not known.

TCRdb re-analysed the 5' RACE reads in MiXCR, keeping a single row per CDR3 protein. Of about 660,000 distinct CDR3 sequences in the sample, under 9% were seen once. The CDR3 runs to 15 residues. The germline V gene encodes CDR1 MNHNS and CDR2 SASEGT. Between the trimmed V and J ends, which lost 11 bases and 0 bases, there was a span of 16 bases. Separately, the same data were catalogued under a study of yellow fever vaccine responses in identical twins.

The rearrangement joins TRBV6-1 to TRBJ2-2; D might be TRBD1 or TRBD2, each matching 5 bases. The sequence derives from a woman between 18 and 29 years old in good health. Specimen: PBMCs. CDR3 nucleotide sequence: TGTGCCGACTACCCCGGGACGCCGAACACCGGGGAGCTGTTTTTT. Its translation: CADYPGTPNTGELFF.